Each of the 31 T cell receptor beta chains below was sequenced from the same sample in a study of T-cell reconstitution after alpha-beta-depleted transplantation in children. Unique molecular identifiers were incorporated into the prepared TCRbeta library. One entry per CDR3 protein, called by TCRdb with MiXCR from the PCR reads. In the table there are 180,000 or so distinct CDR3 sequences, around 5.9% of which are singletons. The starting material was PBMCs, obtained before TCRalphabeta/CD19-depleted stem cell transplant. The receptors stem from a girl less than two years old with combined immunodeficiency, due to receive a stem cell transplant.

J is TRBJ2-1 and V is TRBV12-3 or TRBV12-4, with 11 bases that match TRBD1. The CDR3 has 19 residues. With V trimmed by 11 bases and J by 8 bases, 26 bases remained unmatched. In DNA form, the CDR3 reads TGTGCCTTCTGTTCGGACAGGGGGCCTCTTAAGGGAGGGTTCGATGAGCAGTTCTTC. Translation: CAFCSDRGPLKGGFDEQFF.

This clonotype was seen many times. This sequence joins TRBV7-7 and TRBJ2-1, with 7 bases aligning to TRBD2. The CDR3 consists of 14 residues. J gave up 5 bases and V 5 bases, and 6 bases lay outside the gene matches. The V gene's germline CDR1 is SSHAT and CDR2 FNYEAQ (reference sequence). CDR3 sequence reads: CASSVARGDNEQFF. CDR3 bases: TGTGCCAGCAGCGTCGCCCGGGGGGACAATGAGCAGTTCTTC.

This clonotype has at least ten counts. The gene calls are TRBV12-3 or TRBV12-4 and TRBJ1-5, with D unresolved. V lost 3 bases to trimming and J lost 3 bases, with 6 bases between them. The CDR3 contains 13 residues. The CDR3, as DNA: TGTGCCAGCAGTTTTAGAGACAATCAGCCCCAGCATTTT. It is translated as CASSFRDNQPQHF.

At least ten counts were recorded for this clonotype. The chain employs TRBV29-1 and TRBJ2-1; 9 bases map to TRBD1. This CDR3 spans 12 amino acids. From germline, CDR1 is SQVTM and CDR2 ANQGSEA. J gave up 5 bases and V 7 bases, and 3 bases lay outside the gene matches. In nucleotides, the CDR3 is TGCAGCGCAGACAGGGGGGACAATGAGCAGTTCTTC. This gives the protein CSADRGDNEQFF.

This CDR3 reads CARSWGLMNTEAFF. CDR3 DNA sequence: TGTGCCAGGAGCTGGGGGCTGATGAACACTGAAGCTTTCTTT. The J gene is TRBJ1-1, the V gene TRBV4-2, with D possibly being TRBD1 (6 bases). The germline V and J ends were trimmed by 9 bases and 0 bases, with 14 bases remaining between them. CDR1 and CDR2 from the germline V gene are LGHNA and YNFKEQ. This CDR3 region has 14 residues.

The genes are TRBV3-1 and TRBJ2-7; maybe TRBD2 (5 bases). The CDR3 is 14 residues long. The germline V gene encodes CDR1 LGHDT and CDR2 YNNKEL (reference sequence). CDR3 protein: CTICLVYGNYEQYF. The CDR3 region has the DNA TGTACCATCTGTTTAGTTTACGGGAACTACGAGCAGTACTTC.

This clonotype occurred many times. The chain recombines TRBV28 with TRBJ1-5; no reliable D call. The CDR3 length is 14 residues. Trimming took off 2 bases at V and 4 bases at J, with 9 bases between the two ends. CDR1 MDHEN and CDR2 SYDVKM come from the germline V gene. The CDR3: CASSLLVENQPQHF. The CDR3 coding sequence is TGTGCCAGCAGTTTACTTGTCGAAAATCAGCCCCAGCATTTT.

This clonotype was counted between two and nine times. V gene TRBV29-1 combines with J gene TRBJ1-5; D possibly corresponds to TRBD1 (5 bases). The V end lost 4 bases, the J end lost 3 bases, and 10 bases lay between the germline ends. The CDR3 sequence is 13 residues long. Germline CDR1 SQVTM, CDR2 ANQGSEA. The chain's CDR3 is CSVGAGLNQPQHF. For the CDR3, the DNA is TGCAGCGTTGGTGCAGGGCTCAATCAGCCCCAGCATTTT.

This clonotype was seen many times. CDR3 DNA sequence: TGTGCCAGCAGCTTAGGAGGGGCCCACTATGGCTACACCTTC. Translation gives CASSLGGAHYGYTF. This sequence joins TRBV7-8 and TRBJ1-2, with D possibly TRBD1 on 5 matching bases. The germline CDR1 and CDR2 sequences are SGHVS and FQNEAQ. This CDR3 region has 14 residues. V lost 1 base and J 3 bases, leaving 9 bases between the germline ends.

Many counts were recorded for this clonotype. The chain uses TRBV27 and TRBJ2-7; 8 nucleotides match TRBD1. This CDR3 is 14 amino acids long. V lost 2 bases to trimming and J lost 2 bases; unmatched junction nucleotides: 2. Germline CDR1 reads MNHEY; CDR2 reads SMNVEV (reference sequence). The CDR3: CASSLHRGTYEQYF. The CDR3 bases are TGTGCCAGCAGTTTACACAGGGGGACCTACGAGCAGTACTTC.

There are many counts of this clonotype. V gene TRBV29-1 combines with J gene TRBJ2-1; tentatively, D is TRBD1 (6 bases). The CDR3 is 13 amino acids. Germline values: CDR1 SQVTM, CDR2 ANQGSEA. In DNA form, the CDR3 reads TGCACTGTATCGGGGACACAGTACAATGAGCAGTTCTTC. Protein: CTVSGTQYNEQFF.

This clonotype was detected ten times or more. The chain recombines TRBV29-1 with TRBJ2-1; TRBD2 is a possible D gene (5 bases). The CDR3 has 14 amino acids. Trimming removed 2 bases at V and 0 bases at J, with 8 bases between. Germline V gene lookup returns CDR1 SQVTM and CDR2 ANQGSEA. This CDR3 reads CSVELGSSYNEQFF. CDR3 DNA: TGCAGCGTTGAATTGGGGAGCTCCTACAATGAGCAGTTCTTC.

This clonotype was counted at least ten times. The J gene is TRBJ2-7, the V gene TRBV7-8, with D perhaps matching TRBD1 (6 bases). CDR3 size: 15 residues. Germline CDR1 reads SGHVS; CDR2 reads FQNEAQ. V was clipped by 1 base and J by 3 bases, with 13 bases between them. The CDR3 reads CASSLVLGAHYEQYF. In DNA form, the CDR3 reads TGTGCCAGCAGCTTAGTGCTGGGGGCCCACTACGAGCAGTACTTC.

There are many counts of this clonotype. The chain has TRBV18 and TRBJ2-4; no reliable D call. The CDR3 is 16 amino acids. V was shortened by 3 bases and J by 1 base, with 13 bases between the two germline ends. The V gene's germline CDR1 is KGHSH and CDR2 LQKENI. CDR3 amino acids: CASSPRVLSAKNIQYF. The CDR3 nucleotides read TGTGCCAGCTCACCTAGGGTCCTCTCGGCCAAAAACATTCAGTACTTC.

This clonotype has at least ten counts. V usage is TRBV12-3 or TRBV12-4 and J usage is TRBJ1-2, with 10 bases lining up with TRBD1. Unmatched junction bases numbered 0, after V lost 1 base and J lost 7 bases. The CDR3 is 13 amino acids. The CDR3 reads CASSLGTGGGYTF. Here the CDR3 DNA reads TGTGCCAGCAGTTTAGGGACAGGGGGTGGCTACACCTTC.

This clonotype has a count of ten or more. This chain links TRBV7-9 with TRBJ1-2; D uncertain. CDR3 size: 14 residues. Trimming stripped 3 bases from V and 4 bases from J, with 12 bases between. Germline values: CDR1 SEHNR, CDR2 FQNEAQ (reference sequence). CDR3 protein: CASSFAPIGYGYTF. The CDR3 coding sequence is TGTGCCAGCAGCTTCGCCCCCATCGGCTATGGCTACACCTTC.

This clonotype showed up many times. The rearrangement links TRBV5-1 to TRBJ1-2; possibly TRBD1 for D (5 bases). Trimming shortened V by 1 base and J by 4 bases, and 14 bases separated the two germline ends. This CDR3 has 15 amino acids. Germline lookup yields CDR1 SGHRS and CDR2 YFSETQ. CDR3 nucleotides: TGCGCCAGCAGCTTGCGTAGAGGGCAGGGCTATGGCTACACCTTC. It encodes CASSLRRGQGYGYTF.

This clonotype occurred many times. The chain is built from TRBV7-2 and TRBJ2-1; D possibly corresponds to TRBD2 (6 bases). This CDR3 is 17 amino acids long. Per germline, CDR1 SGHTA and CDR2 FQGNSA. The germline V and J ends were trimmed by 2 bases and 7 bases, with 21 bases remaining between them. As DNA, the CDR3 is TGTGCCAGCAGCTTAAAATTTTGGGGAACTAGCTTGAATGAGCAGTTCTTC. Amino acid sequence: CASSLKFWGTSLNEQFF.

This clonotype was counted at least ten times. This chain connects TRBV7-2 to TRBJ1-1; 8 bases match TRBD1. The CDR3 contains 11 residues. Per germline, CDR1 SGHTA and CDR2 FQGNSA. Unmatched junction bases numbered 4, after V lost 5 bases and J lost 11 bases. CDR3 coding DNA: TGTGCCAGCAGCAATTGGGACAGGGCTTTCTTT. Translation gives CASSNWDRAFF.

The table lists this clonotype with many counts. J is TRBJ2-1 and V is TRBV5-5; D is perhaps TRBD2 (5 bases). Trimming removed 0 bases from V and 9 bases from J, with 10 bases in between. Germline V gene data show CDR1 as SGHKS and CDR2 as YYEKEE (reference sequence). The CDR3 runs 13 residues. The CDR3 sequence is CASSLADWGEQFF. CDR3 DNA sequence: TGTGCCAGCAGCTTGGCGGACTGGGGTGAGCAGTTCTTC. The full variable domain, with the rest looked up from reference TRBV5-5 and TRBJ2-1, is DAGVTQSPTHLIKTRGQQVTLRCSPISGHKSVSWYQQVLGQGPQFIFQYYEKEERGRGNFPDRFSARQFPNYSSELNVNALLLGDSALYLCASSLADWGEQFFGPGTRLTVL.

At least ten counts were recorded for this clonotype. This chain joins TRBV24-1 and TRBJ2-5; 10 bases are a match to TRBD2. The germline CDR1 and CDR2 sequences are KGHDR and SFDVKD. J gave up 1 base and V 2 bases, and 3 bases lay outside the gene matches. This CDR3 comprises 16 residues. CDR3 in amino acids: CATSDSSGGAQETQYF. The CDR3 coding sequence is TGTGCCACCAGTGATTCCAGCGGGGGGGCCCAAGAGACCCAGTACTTC.

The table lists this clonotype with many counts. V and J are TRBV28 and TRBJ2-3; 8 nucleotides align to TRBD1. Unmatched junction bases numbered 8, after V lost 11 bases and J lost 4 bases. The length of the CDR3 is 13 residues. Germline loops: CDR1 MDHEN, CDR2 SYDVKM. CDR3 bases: TGTGCCGTGCCAGGGGGCAGCGCAGATACGCAGTATTTT. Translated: CAVPGGSADTQYF.

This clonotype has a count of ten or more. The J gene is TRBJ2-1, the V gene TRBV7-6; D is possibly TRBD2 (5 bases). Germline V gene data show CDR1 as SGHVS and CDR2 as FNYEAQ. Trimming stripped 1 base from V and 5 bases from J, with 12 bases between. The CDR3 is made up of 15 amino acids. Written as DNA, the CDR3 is TGTGCCAGCAGCTTAGTCCAGCGGAGAGACAATGAGCAGTTCTTC. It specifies CASSLVQRRDNEQFF.

CDR3 nucleotides: TGTGCCAGCTCACCTTCTTATGGATGGGGCTACAATGAGCAGTTCTTC. As protein: CASSPSYGWGYNEQFF. The chain recombines TRBV18 with TRBJ2-1; D is undetermined. CDR3 size: 16 residues. Trimming removed 3 bases from V and 3 bases from J, with 15 bases in between. Germline values: CDR1 KGHSH, CDR2 LQKENI.

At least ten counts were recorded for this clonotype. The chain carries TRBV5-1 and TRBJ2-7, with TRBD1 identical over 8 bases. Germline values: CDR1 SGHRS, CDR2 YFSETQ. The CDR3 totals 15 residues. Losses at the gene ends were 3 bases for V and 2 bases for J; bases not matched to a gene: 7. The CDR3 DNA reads TGCGCCAGCAGCTGGATGACAGGGGCGCCCTACGAGCAGTACTTC. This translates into CASSWMTGAPYEQYF.

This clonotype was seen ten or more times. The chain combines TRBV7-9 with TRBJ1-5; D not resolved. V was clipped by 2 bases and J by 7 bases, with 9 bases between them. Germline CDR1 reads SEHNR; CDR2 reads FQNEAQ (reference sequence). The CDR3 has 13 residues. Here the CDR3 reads CASSLYPGQPQHF. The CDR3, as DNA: TGTGCCAGCAGCTTATACCCAGGACAGCCCCAGCATTTT.

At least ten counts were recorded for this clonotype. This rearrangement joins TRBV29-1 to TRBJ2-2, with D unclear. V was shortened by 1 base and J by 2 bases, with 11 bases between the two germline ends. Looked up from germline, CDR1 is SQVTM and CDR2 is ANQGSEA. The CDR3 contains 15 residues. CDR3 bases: TGCAGCGTTGAAGTTGGTACAGAAAACACCGGGGAGCTGTTTTTT. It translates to CSVEVGTENTGELFF.

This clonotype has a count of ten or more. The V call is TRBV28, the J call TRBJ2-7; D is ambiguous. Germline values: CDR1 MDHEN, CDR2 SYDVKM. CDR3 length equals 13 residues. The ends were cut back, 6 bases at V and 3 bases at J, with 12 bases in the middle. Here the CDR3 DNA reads TGTGCCAGCAGCCCCCTCCTTTTCTACGAGCAGTACTTC. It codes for CASSPLLFYEQYF.

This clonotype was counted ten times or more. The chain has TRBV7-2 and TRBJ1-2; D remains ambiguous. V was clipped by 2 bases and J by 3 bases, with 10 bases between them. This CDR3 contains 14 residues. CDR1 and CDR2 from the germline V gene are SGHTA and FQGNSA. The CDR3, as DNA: TGTGCCAGCAGCTTATTGGGCCAGTACTATGGCTACACCTTC. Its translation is CASSLLGQYYGYTF.

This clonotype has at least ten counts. In nucleotides, the CDR3 is TGCGCCAGCAGCCTGGAGGGGGTCCAGTATCCAGTATTCTCTGGGGCCAACGTCCTGACTTTC. It translates to CASSLEGVQYPVFSGANVLTF. The rearrangement links TRBV4-1 to TRBJ2-6; D is tentatively TRBD1 or TRBD2 (6 bases each). The CDR3 loop spans 21 amino acids. CDR1 MGHRA and CDR2 YSYEKL come from the germline V gene. V lost 4 bases, J lost 0 bases, and 25 bases lay in between.

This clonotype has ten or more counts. The CDR3 loop reads CASSLRLAGGTDTQYF. CDR3 DNA: TGCGCCAGCAGCTTGCGGCTAGCGGGGGGCACAGATACGCAGTATTTT. This rearrangement joins TRBV5-1 to TRBJ2-3; 10 bases are shared with TRBD2. This CDR3 is built from 16 residues. Germline V CDR1 and CDR2: SGHRS, YFSETQ. J gave up 1 base and V 1 base, and 3 bases lay outside the gene matches.